Listed below are T cell receptor beta chains from one sample, sequenced in a study of T cell responses to AZD1222 COVID-19 vaccine. Method: immunoSEQ multiplex PCR; TCRdb's copy keeps in-frame clones and lacks some. In the table there are 95,000 to 110,000 clones, roughly 87% of which are singletons. The sequenced sample was peripheral blood, obtained on day 0 of AZD1222 vaccination. These receptor sequences come from an adult in good health. Both conserved end residues are part of each CDR3. The order of the fields is J gene, V gene, CDR3 protein.

j_gene: TRBJ1-4; v_gene: TRBV19; CDR3aa: CASSMLAADPEKLFF
j_gene: TRBJ2-5; v_gene: TRBV24-1; CDR3aa: CATSGPGTQYF
j_gene: TRBJ2-7; v_gene: TRBV3-1/TRBV3-2; CDR3aa: CASSQGMSGTGGHEQYF
j_gene: TRBJ1-1; v_gene: TRBV27; CDR3aa: CASSFRDISEAFF
j_gene: TRBJ2-7; v_gene: TRBV3-1/TRBV3-2; CDR3aa: CASSQDLDSPYEQYF
j_gene: TRBJ2-3; v_gene: TRBV2; CDR3aa: CASSEALAGGTSTDTQYF
j_gene: TRBJ1-2; v_gene: TRBV2; CDR3aa: CASSIGRPYGYTF
j_gene: TRBJ2-6; v_gene: TRBV9; CDR3aa: CASSNHRVSGANVLTF
j_gene: TRBJ2-3; v_gene: TRBV7-2; CDR3aa: CASSLAGAGTDTQYF
j_gene: TRBJ2-7; v_gene: TRBV18; CDR3aa: CASSPSSYEQYF
j_gene: TRBJ2-1; v_gene: TRBV7-3; CDR3aa: CASAPRGGRYNEQFF
j_gene: TRBJ1-1; v_gene: TRBV10-3; CDR3aa: CAISDRGRDTEAFF
j_gene: TRBJ1-5; v_gene: TRBV11-2; CDR3aa: CASSVIGQGGQPQHF
j_gene: TRBJ2-1; v_gene: TRBV27; CDR3aa: CASSRLTSGFYNEQFF
j_gene: TRBJ1-1; v_gene: TRBV7-8; CDR3aa: CASSLVPGGNTEAFF
j_gene: TRBJ2-1; v_gene: TRBV2; CDR3aa: CAINPGAEGGIF
j_gene: TRBJ2-7; v_gene: TRBV9; CDR3aa: CASSVDPGGPHEQYF
j_gene: TRBJ2-7; v_gene: TRBV2; CDR3aa: CASSEAGAGDEQYF
j_gene: TRBJ2-2; v_gene: TRBV7-8; CDR3aa: CASSFLQGPTGELFF
j_gene: TRBJ1-5; v_gene: TRBV7-2; CDR3aa: CASSLAGLQPQHF
j_gene: TRBJ1-4; v_gene: TRBV27; CDR3aa: CASCIGGAGGEKLFF
j_gene: TRBJ1-6; v_gene: TRBV11-2; CDR3aa: CASSRGQVDSPLHF
j_gene: TRBJ2-5; v_gene: TRBV5-4; CDR3aa: CASSFKRSQETQYF
j_gene: TRBJ2-5; v_gene: TRBV18; CDR3aa: CASSSRQGQETQYF
j_gene: TRBJ1-2; v_gene: TRBV6-2/TRBV6-3; CDR3aa: CASSYRLPGTQRGYTF
j_gene: TRBJ2-1; v_gene: TRBV10-3; CDR3aa: CASGTDGLSNEQFF
j_gene: TRBJ1-1; v_gene: TRBV6-2/TRBV6-3; CDR3aa: CASSTRGRWTEAFF
j_gene: TRBJ1-5; v_gene: TRBV30; CDR3aa: CAWSWGTGGVQPQHF
j_gene: TRBJ1-5; v_gene: TRBV7-3; CDR3aa: CASSPILDRYSNQPQHF
j_gene: TRBJ2-7; v_gene: TRBV5-6; CDR3aa: CASSLKASGSALSYEQYF
j_gene: TRBJ1-4; v_gene: TRBV28; CDR3aa: CASSPLLVGATNEKLFF
j_gene: TRBJ2-1; v_gene: TRBV6-5; CDR3aa: CASSFYIGSSDEQFF
j_gene: TRBJ1-2; v_gene: TRBV19; CDR3aa: CASSYGGPGYTF
j_gene: TRBJ2-2; v_gene: TRBV19; CDR3aa: CASSIVLYTGELFF
j_gene: TRBJ2-3; v_gene: TRBV9; CDR3aa: CASSRHQGRGGTDTQYF
j_gene: TRBJ1-1; v_gene: TRBV7-9; CDR3aa: CASSSDRETEAFF